Following are 13 T cell receptor beta chains from one sample sequenced in a study of siplizumab effects on memory and regulatory T cells. Libraries were prepared by immunoSEQ multiplex PCR; TCRdb keeps only in-frame clonotypes and omits some of them. The data hold roughly 100,000 clones, with over 90% observed a single time. The sequencing sample was made of Tregs sorted from blood. The receptor source for this set is a human donor in good health.

This clone has only a few counts. This sequence joins TRBV5-1 and TRBJ1-6, with D perhaps matching TRBD1 (5 bases). Trimming shortened V by 2 bases and J by 8 bases, and 11 bases separated the two germline ends. The CDR3 is made up of 14 amino acids. Germline V gives CDR1 SGHRS, CDR2 YFSETQ. CDR3: CASSFLGEHSPLHF. DNA of the CDR3: TGCGCCAGCAGCTTCTTAGGGGAACATTCACCCCTCCACTTT.

The chain couples TRBV15 to TRBJ2-1; TRBD1 agrees at 10 bases. CDR1 is LNHNV and CDR2 is YYDKDF in the germline V gene (reference sequence). J was trimmed by 2 bases and V by 5 bases; bases with no gene match: 6. The CDR3 length is 16 residues. CDR3 residues: CATSRQGASPYNEQFF. The CDR3 region has the DNA TGTGCCACCAGCCGACAGGGGGCATCGCCCTACAATGAGCAGTTCTTC. The variable domain in full, completed from reference TRBV15 and TRBJ2-1, reads DAMVIQNPRYQVTQFGKPVTLSCSQTLNHNVMYWYQQKSSQAPKLLFHYYDKDFNNEADTPDNFQSRRPNTSFCFLDIRSPGLGDTAMYLCATSRQGASPYNEQFFGPGTRLTVL.

This chain connects TRBV4-2 to TRBJ1-2, with a tentative D call TRBD1 (5 bases). This CDR3 region has 16 residues. V lost 0 bases and J lost 3, with 14 bases in between. Looked up from germline, CDR1 is LGHNA and CDR2 is YNFKEQ. The DNA for the CDR3 is TGTGCCAGCAGCCAAGACTCCGGGGGGTGGTACTATGGCTACACCTTC. Its protein product is CASSQDSGGWYYGYTF.

This clone was detected once. The rearrangement links TRBV7-9 to TRBJ2-1; 8 bases fit TRBD2. The V gene end was trimmed by 5 bases and the J gene end by 4 bases; junction bases not matched to a gene: 7. The germline V gene has CDR1 SEHNR and CDR2 FQNEAQ (reference sequence). The CDR3 has 15 residues. CDR3 coding DNA: TGTGCCAGCAGCCCGAGACTAGCGTTTTACAATGAGCAGTTCTTC. This sequence encodes CASSPRLAFYNEQFF.

The chain links TRBV6-5 to TRBJ1-1; D possibly corresponds to TRBD1 (5 bases). CDR3 length: 14 amino acids. V gave up 2 bases and J gave up 4 bases, with 11 bases separating them. Germline loops: CDR1 MNHEY, CDR2 SVGAGI. The CDR3 region has the DNA TGTGCCAGCAGTTACGCCTCGGGGGTCACTGAAGCTTTCTTT. It specifies CASSYASGVTEAFF.

This clone was seen more than once but under ten times. The rearrangement links TRBV10-3 to TRBJ2-5, with 7 bases fitting TRBD1. The V gene's germline CDR1 is ENHRY and CDR2 SYGVKD. The CDR3 has 12 amino acids. The junction had 3 bases not matched to a gene; V was cut back by 6 bases and J by 5 bases. In nucleotides, the CDR3 is TGTGCCATCAGAAGACAGGGTGAGACCCAGTACTTC. It translates to CAIRRQGETQYF.

The chain links TRBV30 to TRBJ2-2; maybe TRBD2 (5 bases). This CDR3 is built from 16 residues. From germline, CDR1 is GTSNPN and CDR2 SVGIG (reference sequence). Trimming took 2 bases from V and 0 from J, leaving 13 bases between them. The CDR3 nucleotides read TGTGCCTGGAGTCTGGCGGGTCTAACGAACACCGGGGAGCTGTTTTTT. Translated, it gives CAWSLAGLTNTGELFF.

V gene TRBV30 combines with J gene TRBJ1-3; 7 nucleotides align to TRBD1. The CDR3 is made up of 15 amino acids. CDR1 GTSNPN and CDR2 SVGIG come from the germline V gene (reference sequence). J gave up 8 bases and V 3 bases, and 13 bases lay outside the gene matches. In DNA form, the CDR3 reads TGTGCCTGGAGAAGACAGGGCTCTTTAGTGTACACCATATATTTT. Protein sequence: CAWRRQGSLVYTIYF.

The rearrangement links TRBV9 to TRBJ1-3; D might be TRBD1 (5 bases). The germline CDR1 and CDR2 sequences are SGDLS and YYNGEE. This CDR3 comprises 16 residues. The V and J ends lost 3 bases and 0 bases respectively, with 13 bases between them. The CDR3 protein is CASSATGTYSGNTIYF. The CDR3 nucleotides read TGTGCCAGCAGCGCCACCGGGACCTACTCTGGAAACACCATATATTTT.

This CDR3 is CAWSVLRRKGYGYTF. DNA of the CDR3: TGTGCCTGGAGTGTACTAAGGAGGAAGGGCTATGGCTACACCTTC. The chain employs TRBV30 and TRBJ1-2; D uncertain. Trimming cost V 0 bases and J 4 bases, with 15 bases left between them. The CDR3 consists of 15 residues. The germline V gene has CDR1 GTSNPN and CDR2 SVGIG (reference sequence).

The rearrangement links TRBV6-6 to TRBJ1-2; 7 bases fit TRBD1. Looked up from germline, CDR1 is MNHNY and CDR2 is SVGAGI (reference sequence). The V segment lost 0 bases and the J segment 8 bases; nucleotides outside the gene matches: 9. The CDR3 covers 15 residues. The CDR3 coding sequence is TGTGCCAGCAGTTACTCTGTTCGGCAGGGGGAGGGCTACACCTTC. Residues: CASSYSVRQGEGYTF.

The rearrangement links TRBV27 to TRBJ2-7; 10 nucleotides agree with TRBD1. Germline V gives CDR1 MNHEY, CDR2 SMNVEV (reference sequence). Losses at the gene ends were 3 bases for V and 5 bases for J; bases not matched to a gene: 1. The CDR3 sequence is 13 residues long. CDR3 in DNA: TGTGCCAGCAGTTTCGACAGGGGGCACGAGCAGTACTTC. Residues: CASSFDRGHEQYF.

About this clone: At one end the junction does not follow the germline gene, possibly because of a read error. The J gene is TRBJ1-6, the V gene TRBV4-1; no clear D. This CDR3 has 16 amino acids. Germline V gene data show CDR1 as MGHRA and CDR2 as YSYEKL. The CDR3 nucleotides are TGCGCCAGCAGCCAATCAAGGCTGGTTTCAAATTCACCCCCCCACTTT. It yields the protein CASSQSRLVSNSPPHF.